This T cell receptor (beta chain) was sequenced in a study of T cells in Graves' hyperthyroidism and ophthalmopathy. Study-wide context: Peripheral blood draws took place at initial diagnosis, ahead of any treatment. Whole-study findings and limits: Most thyroid clonotypes that were expanded above 0.001 also turned up in blood. Onset of ophthalmopathy came a median approximately 6.5 months after the model predicted it.

V was pared by 7 bases and J by 4 bases, with 5 bases of the junction left unmatched. Germline CDR1 is DFQATT and CDR2 is SNEGSKA (reference sequence). The CDR3 has 13 amino acids. This clonotype appeared many times. Its antigen is unknown. Graves' hyperthyroidism is called stable when ophthalmopathy does not progress within 18 months. The CDR3 regions of TCR beta were amplified from RNA transcripts. HTBI primers drove first-round RT-PCR of the TCR CDR3. TCRdb fed the multiplex PCR reads into MiXCR, producing one record per CDR3 protein. This table has 210,000 or so distinct CDR3 sequences, over 15% appearing once.

The rearrangement joins TRBV20-1 to TRBJ2-1; TRBD2 matches at 9 bases. Material for sequencing was blood. This sequence originates from a man between 50 and 59 years old with Graves' hyperthyroidism. The DNA of the CDR3 is TGCAGTGTTCGTAGCGGGGGATACAATGAGCAGTTCTTC. Protein product: CSVRSGGYNEQFF.